This T cell receptor beta chain emerged from a study of blood T cells in healthy people across ages. The CDR3 is made up of 12 amino acids. Germline CDR1 reads MNHNS; CDR2 reads SASEGT. The sample providers were healthy Caucasian people from Russia, aged roughly 6 to 95. Together with a sample-barcoded 5' primer, a J-beta primer mix was included in a second PCR lasting about 7 to 11 cycles. Each CDR3 protein gets one entry after TCRdb re-called the 5' RACE reads with MiXCR. The profile shows 1.5 million or so distinct CDR3 sequences, roughly 40% of them singletons. This clonotype has a handful of counts.

The sequenced sample was blood. The chain employs TRBV6-1 and TRBJ2-4; 7 bases line up with TRBD1. The DNA end is more similar to TRBJ2-5, so the J call may be wrong. This clonotype was obtained from a woman younger than 30 in good health. This CDR3 is CASDRVAETQYF. The CDR3 nucleotides are TGTGCCAGTGACAGGGTGGCGGAGACCCAGTACTTC.